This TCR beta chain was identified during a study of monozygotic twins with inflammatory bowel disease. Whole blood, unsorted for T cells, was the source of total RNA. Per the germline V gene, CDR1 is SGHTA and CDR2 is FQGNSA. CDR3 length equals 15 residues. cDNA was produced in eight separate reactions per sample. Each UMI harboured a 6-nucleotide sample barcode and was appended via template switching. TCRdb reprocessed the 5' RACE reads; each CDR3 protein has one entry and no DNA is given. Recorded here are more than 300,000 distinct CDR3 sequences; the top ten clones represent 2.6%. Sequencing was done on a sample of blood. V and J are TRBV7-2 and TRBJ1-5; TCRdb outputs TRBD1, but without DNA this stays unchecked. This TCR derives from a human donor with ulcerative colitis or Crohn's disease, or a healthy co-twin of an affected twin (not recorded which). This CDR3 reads CASSLGSRALQPQHF. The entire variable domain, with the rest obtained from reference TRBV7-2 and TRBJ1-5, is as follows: GAGVSQSPSNKVTEKGKDVELRCDPISGHTALYWYRQSLGQGLEFLIYFQGNSAPDKSGLPSDRFSAERTGGSVSTLTIQRTQQEDSAVYLCASSLGSRALQPQHFGDGTRLSIL.